The entry that follows covers one T cell receptor beta chain sequence. This record belongs to a study of CD8 T cells in Susac syndrome. TCR beta from blood CD8+ and CD4+ T cells was sequenced. The authors negatively isolated CD8+ and CD4+ T cells and FACS-enriched TEMRA cells. The RNA input was 0.5 to 1 ug, and it was reverse transcribed with random hexamers. Amplification of TCR beta CDR3 was carried out by immunoSEQ multiplex PCR, which covered 54 Vbeta and 13 Jbeta segments. MiXCR, applied by TCRdb to the immunoSEQ multiplex PCR reads, yields one record per CDR3 protein. Seen here are about 200,000 distinct CDR3 sequences, 85% to 95% observed once, and the top ten hold 0.095% to 0.12%. With 4 bases removed from V and 5 bases from J, the gap between germline ends came to 8 bases. The CDR3 is made up of 12 amino acids. CDR1 LGHDT and CDR2 YNNKEL come from the germline V gene (reference sequence).

V gene TRBV3-1 combines with J gene TRBJ2-5, with D possibly being TRBD1 or TRBD2 (5 bases each). This clonotype was obtained from a human donor in good health. The sample taken for sequencing was CD4+ T cells from PBMCs. The CDR3 region has the DNA TGTGCCAGCAGCCGGGGGTGGGAGACCCAGTACTTC. Its translation: CASSRGWETQYF.